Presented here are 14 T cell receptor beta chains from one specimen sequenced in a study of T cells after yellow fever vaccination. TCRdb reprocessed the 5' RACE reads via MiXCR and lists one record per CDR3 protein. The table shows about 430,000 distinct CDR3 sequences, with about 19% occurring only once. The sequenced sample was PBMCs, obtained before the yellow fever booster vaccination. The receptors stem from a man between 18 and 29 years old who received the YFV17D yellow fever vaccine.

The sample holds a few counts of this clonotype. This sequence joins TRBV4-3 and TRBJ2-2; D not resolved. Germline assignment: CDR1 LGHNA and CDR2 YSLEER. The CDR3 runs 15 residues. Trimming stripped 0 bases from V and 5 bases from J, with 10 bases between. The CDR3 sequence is CASSQEVSWTGELFF. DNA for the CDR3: TGCGCCAGCAGCCAAGAGGTCAGCTGGACCGGGGAGCTGTTTTTT.

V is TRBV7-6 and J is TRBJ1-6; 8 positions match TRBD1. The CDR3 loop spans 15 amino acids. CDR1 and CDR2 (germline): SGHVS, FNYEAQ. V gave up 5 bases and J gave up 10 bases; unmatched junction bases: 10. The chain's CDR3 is CASSTGQAFGSPLHF. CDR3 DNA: TGTGCCAGCAGCACGGGACAGGCCTTTGGGTCACCCCTCCACTTT.

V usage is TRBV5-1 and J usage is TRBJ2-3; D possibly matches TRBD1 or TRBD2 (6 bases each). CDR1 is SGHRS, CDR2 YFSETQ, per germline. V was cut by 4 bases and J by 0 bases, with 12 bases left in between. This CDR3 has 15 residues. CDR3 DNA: TGCGCCAGCAGCCACGGGGGCGGGAGCACAGATACGCAGTATTTT. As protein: CASSHGGGSTDTQYF.

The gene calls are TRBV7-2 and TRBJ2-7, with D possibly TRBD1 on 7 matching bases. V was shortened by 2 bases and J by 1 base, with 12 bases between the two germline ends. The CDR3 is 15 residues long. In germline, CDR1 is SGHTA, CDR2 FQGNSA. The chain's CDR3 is CASSLQGGESYEQYV. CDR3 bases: TGTGCCAGCAGCTTACAGGGGGGCGAATCCTACGAGCAGTACGTC.

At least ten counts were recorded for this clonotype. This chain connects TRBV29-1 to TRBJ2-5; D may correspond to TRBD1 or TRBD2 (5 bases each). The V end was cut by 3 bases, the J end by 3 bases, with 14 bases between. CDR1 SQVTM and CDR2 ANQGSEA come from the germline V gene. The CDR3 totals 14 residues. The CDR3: CSVEVDGGEETQYF. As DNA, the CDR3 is TGCAGCGTTGAGGTGGATGGGGGTGAAGAGACCCAGTACTTC.

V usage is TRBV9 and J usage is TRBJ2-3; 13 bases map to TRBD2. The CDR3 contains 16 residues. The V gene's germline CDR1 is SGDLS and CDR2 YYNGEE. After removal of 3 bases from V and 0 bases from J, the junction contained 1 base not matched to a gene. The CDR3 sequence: CASSEGLAGSTDTQYF. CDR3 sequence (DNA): TGTGCCAGCAGCGAGGGACTAGCGGGGAGCACAGATACGCAGTATTTT.

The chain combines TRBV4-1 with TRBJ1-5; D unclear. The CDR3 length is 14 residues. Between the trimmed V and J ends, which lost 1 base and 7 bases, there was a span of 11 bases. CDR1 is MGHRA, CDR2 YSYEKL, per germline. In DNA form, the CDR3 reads TGCGCCAGCAGCCAAGCCTGGGTGGACCAGCCCCAGCATTTT. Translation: CASSQAWVDQPQHF.

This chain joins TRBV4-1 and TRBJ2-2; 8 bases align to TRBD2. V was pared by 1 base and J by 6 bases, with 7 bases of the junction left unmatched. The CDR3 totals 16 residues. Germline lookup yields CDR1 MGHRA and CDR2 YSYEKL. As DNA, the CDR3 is TGCGCCAGCAGCCAAGTTCCCGGGGGGGCCGCCGGGGAGCTGTTTTTT. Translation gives CASSQVPGGAAGELFF.

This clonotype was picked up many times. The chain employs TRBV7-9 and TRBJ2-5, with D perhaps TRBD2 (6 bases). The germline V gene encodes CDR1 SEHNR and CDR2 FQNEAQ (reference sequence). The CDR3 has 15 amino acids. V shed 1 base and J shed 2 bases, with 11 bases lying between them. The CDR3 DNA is TGTGCCAGCAGCTTAGGAGCGGGCCCGCAAGAGACCCAGTACTTC. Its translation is CASSLGAGPQETQYF.

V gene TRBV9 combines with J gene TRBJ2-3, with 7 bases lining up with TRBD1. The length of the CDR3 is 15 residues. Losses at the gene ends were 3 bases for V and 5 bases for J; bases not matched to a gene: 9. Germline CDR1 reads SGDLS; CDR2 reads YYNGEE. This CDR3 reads CASSAQTGKGDTQYF. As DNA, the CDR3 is TGTGCCAGCAGCGCCCAGACAGGGAAGGGAGATACGCAGTATTTT.

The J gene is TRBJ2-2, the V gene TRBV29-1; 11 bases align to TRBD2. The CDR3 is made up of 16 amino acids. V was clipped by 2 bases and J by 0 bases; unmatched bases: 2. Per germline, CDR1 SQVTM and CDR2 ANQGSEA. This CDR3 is CSVELAGGSNTGELFF. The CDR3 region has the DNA TGCAGCGTTGAACTAGCGGGGGGCTCGAACACCGGGGAGCTGTTTTTT.

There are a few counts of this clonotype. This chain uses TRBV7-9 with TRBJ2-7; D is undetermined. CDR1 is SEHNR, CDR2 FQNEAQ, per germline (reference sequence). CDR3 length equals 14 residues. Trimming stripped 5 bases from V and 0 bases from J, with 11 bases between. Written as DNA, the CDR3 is TGTGCCAGCAGCCCCGGCATGACCTCCTACGAGCAGTACTTC. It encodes CASSPGMTSYEQYF.

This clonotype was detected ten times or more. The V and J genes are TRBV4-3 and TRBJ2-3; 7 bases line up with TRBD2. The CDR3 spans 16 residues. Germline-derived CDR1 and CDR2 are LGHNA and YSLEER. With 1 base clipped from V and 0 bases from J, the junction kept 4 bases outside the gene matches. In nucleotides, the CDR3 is TGCGCCAGCAGCCAAGGTTCTAGCGGAAGCACAGATACGCAGTATTTT. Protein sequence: CASSQGSSGSTDTQYF.

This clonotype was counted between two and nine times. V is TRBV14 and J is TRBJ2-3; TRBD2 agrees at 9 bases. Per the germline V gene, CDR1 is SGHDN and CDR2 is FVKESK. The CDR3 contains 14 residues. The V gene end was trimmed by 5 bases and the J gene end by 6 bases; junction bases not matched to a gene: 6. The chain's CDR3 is CASSSGLARDTQYF. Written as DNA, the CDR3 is TGTGCCAGCAGCTCGGGACTAGCTCGGGATACGCAGTATTTT. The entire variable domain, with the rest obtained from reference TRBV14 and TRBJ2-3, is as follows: EAGVTQFPSHSVIEKGQTVTLRCDPISGHDNLYWYRRVMGKEIKFLLHFVKESKQDESGMPNNRFLAERTGGTYSTLKVQPAELEDSGVYFCASSSGLARDTQYFGPGTRLTVL.